Following are 11 T cell receptor beta chains from one sample sequenced in a study of response to subunit inactivated influenza vaccine. TCRdb re-derived calls from the RT-PCR reads in MiXCR, one entry per CDR3 protein. The table shows hundreds of thousands of distinct CDR3 sequences, with about 15% occurring only once. The sequences come from PBMCs from blood, collected less than 15 days before vaccination. The receptors here all came from a man aged 45-65 years who received an inactivated influenza vaccine.

The V and J genes are TRBV7-2 and TRBJ2-7, with a tentative D call TRBD1 (6 bases). In germline, CDR1 is SGHTA, CDR2 FQGNSA. CDR3 size: 14 residues. V lost 9 bases and J lost 1, with 16 bases in between. The CDR3 bases are TGTGCCAGTTCGAAGGGCAGGGGATCCTACGAGCAGTACTTC. This codes for CASSKGRGSYEQYF.

CDR3: CASGHGQGRQPQHF. The CDR3 region has the DNA TGTGCCAGCGGGCACGGACAGGGTCGGCAGCCCCAGCATTTT. The chain recombines TRBV12-3 or TRBV12-4 with TRBJ1-5; TRBD1 matches at 8 bases. The V gene end was trimmed by 8 bases and the J gene end by 7 bases; junction bases not matched to a gene: 10. The CDR3 is made up of 14 amino acids.

This rearrangement joins TRBV29-1 to TRBJ1-1, with D unclear. This CDR3 spans 13 amino acids. The V end lost 6 bases, the J end lost 2 bases, and 13 bases lay between the germline ends. Germline V CDR1 and CDR2: SQVTM, ANQGSEA. CDR3 loop: CSVDTNQNTEAFF. In nucleotides, the CDR3 is TGCAGCGTAGACACAAACCAAAACACTGAAGCTTTCTTT.

The chain carries TRBV6-5 and TRBJ1-1; possible D gene TRBD1, 5 bases. From germline, CDR1 is MNHEY and CDR2 SVGAGI. V lost 0 bases and J 7 bases, leaving 12 bases between the germline ends. CDR3 length: 14 residues. The CDR3 nucleotides are TGTGCCAGCAGTTACTCGCTCTCGGGACTTGAAGCTTTCTTT. Amino acid sequence: CASSYSLSGLEAFF.

This rearrangement joins TRBV11-3 to TRBJ2-1; D uncertain. Germline assignment: CDR1 SGHNT and CDR2 YENEEA. The CDR3 runs 13 residues. Trimming left V 0 bases short and J 5 bases short, with 5 bases between. CDR3 nucleotides: TGTGCCAGCAGCTTAGATTTTAACAATGAGCAGTTCTTC. Translation: CASSLDFNNEQFF.

In this sample, this clonotype turned up a few times. The genes are TRBV5-1 and TRBJ2-5; 14 bases are shared with TRBD2. CDR3 size: 15 residues. V trimming: 3 bases; J trimming: 3 bases; junction bases outside the gene matches: 1. The germline V gene has CDR1 SGHRS and CDR2 YFSETQ. CDR3 DNA: TGCGCCAGCAGCTGGACTAGCGGGGGGAAAGAGACCCAGTACTTC. This sequence encodes CASSWTSGGKETQYF.

This clonotype was recorded many times. V is TRBV7-9 and J is TRBJ2-5; D possibly uses TRBD1 or TRBD2 (6 bases each). The germline CDR1 and CDR2 sequences are SEHNR and FQNEAQ (reference sequence). V was pared by 2 bases and J by 4 bases, with 17 bases between. This CDR3 comprises 16 residues. The DNA of the CDR3 is TGTGCCAGCAGCTTAACGTCGGGGGCTGGCGGAGAGACCCAGTACTTC. This gives the protein CASSLTSGAGGETQYF.

This clonotype was observed a handful of times. The chain is built from TRBV12-3 or TRBV12-4 and TRBJ1-2; tentative D call: TRBD1 (6 bases). This CDR3 region has 14 residues. Trimming took off 3 bases at V and 4 bases at J, with 12 bases between the two ends. The CDR3 DNA follows: TGTGCCAGCAGTTTCACAGGGCCCGGCTATGGCTACACCTTC. It translates to CASSFTGPGYGYTF.

V is TRBV27 and J is TRBJ1-5; D is unclear. The CDR3 covers 14 residues. The ends were cut back, 3 bases at V and 4 bases at J, with 10 bases in the middle. Germline V lookup: CDR1 MNHEY, CDR2 SMNVEV (reference sequence). The CDR3 protein is CASSFMGPNQPQHF. In DNA, the CDR3 is TGTGCCAGCAGTTTTATGGGTCCGAATCAGCCCCAGCATTTT.

This clonotype turned up a few times. The chain uses TRBV4-3 and TRBJ2-1; D is uncertain. Trimming shortened V by 0 bases and J by 2 bases, and 8 bases separated the two germline ends. Germline V gene sequence: CDR1 LGHNA, CDR2 YSLEER. This CDR3 has 15 amino acids. The CDR3 DNA follows: TGCGCCAGCAGCCAAGAAGGGATAGCCTACAATGAGCAGTTCTTC. Protein sequence: CASSQEGIAYNEQFF.

This clonotype is medium-sized (0.01 to 0.1%) in the sample. The rearrangement uses TRBV5-1 and TRBJ2-1; D is unclear. The V gene's germline CDR1 is SGHRS and CDR2 YFSETQ. V lost 4 bases, J lost 1 base, and 9 bases lay in between. CDR3 size: 14 residues. This chain's CDR3 is CASSPDTSYNEQFF. Written as DNA, the CDR3 is TGCGCCAGCAGCCCCGACACGTCCTACAATGAGCAGTTCTTC.